The 27 T cell receptor beta chains below all came from one sample that was sequenced in a study of CD8+CD57+ T cells in acquired aplastic anemia. All sequencing subjects had displayed CD8+CD57+ cell expansion on flow cytometry. Profiling that covered TCR beta VDJ and CDR3 relied on genomic DNA as its template. TCRdb redid the calling of the reads with MiXCR, one entry per CDR3 protein. The profile shows more than 150,000 distinct CDR3 sequences, less than 50% of them singletons. Sequenced material: sorted CD4+, CD8+, or CD8+CD57+ T cells (not recorded which) from PBMCs. These receptors were taken from a human donor with aplastic anemia.

V usage is TRBV14 and J usage is TRBJ2-7, with D perhaps TRBD1 (6 bases). This CDR3 region has 14 residues. Between the trimmed V and J ends, which lost 4 bases and 6 bases, there was a span of 16 bases. CDR1 and CDR2 from the germline V gene are SGHDN and FVKESK. The CDR3 DNA follows: TGTGCCAGCAGCCCAGACCGCGACAGGCGCGAGCAGTACTTC. Amino acids: CASSPDRDRREQYF.

This sequence joins TRBV20-1 and TRBJ2-3, with D possibly called TRBD1 or TRBD2 (5 bases each). From germline, CDR1 is DFQATT and CDR2 SNEGSKA (reference sequence). The germline V and J ends were trimmed by 1 base and 2 bases, with 10 bases remaining between them. The CDR3 has 14 amino acids. In DNA form, the CDR3 reads TGCAGTGCTAGAGCGGGGCGGTCCACAGATACGCAGTATTTT. This encodes CSARAGRSTDTQYF.

This clonotype is classed as medium-sized (0.01 to 0.1%). The chain combines TRBV15 with TRBJ1-6; D is possibly TRBD1 (6 bases). CDR3 length: 15 amino acids. Germline V lookup: CDR1 LNHNV, CDR2 YYDKDF (reference sequence). V dropped 0 bases and J dropped 8 bases, with 11 bases sitting between them. CDR3 protein: CATSRDPAGDSPLHF. In nucleotides, the CDR3 is TGTGCCACCAGCAGAGATCCGGCAGGGGATTCACCCCTCCACTTT.

The chain has TRBV2 and TRBJ2-3, with D unresolved. The CDR3 spans 13 residues. V gave up 6 bases and J gave up 2 bases, with 9 bases separating them. The V gene's germline CDR1 is SNHLY and CDR2 FYNNEI. This CDR3 is CASSPHYTDTQYF. CDR3 coding DNA: TGTGCCAGCAGCCCCCATTACACAGATACGCAGTATTTT.

The rearrangement uses TRBV19 and TRBJ2-7; D is perhaps TRBD1 or TRBD2 (5 bases each). Germline CDR1 and CDR2: LNHDA and SQIVND (reference sequence). The CDR3 length is 13 residues. V lost 7 bases and J 7 bases, leaving 17 bases between the germline ends. CDR3 region: CASKGRLLGEQYF. CDR3 sequence (DNA): TGTGCCAGTAAGGGACGCCTCTTAGGGGAGCAGTACTTC.

This clonotype was seen ten or more times. This sequence joins TRBV5-1 and TRBJ2-7, with D perhaps matching TRBD1 (5 bases). The CDR3 is 12 amino acids. Germline V lookup: CDR1 SGHRS, CDR2 YFSETQ. V dropped 7 bases and J dropped 0 bases, with 8 bases sitting between them. The CDR3 region has the DNA TGCGCCAGCCGTCAGGGCTCCTACGAGCAGTACTTC. This codes for CASRQGSYEQYF.

The chain employs TRBV20-1 and TRBJ1-5; D is ambiguous. V was clipped by 3 bases and J by 2 bases, with 11 bases between them. The CDR3 is 14 residues long. Germline V gene lookup returns CDR1 DFQATT and CDR2 SNEGSKA (reference sequence). CDR3 loop: CSASNHAGNQPQHF. The CDR3 nucleotides are TGCAGTGCTAGTAACCATGCCGGCAATCAGCCCCAGCATTTT.

At least ten counts were recorded for this clonotype. This chain links TRBV5-5 with TRBJ2-7; 9 positions agree with TRBD2. J gave up 6 bases and V 0 bases, and 10 bases lay outside the gene matches. The CDR3 contains 16 residues. Germline V CDR1 and CDR2: SGHKS, YYEKEE (reference sequence). CDR3 loop: CASSLDPRGGLGEQYF. CDR3 bases: TGTGCCAGCAGCTTGGATCCGCGGGGGGGTCTCGGCGAGCAGTACTTC. Full variable domain (missing parts from reference TRBV5-5 and TRBJ2-7): DAGVTQSPTHLIKTRGQQVTLRCSPISGHKSVSWYQQVLGQGPQFIFQYYEKEERGRGNFPDRFSARQFPNYSSELNVNALLLGDSALYLCASSLDPRGGLGEQYFGPGTRLTVT.

This chain uses TRBV6-1 with TRBJ1-1; D is undetermined. The CDR3 extends over 13 amino acids. Trimming removed 6 bases at V and 9 bases at J, with 17 bases between. The germline CDR1 and CDR2 sequences are MNHNS and SASEGT. CDR3 region: CASSLNGRFQAFF. CDR3 DNA sequence: TGTGCCAGCAGCTTAAATGGGCGGTTCCAAGCTTTCTTT.

CDR3 coding DNA: TGTGCCAGCAGGACCGGACAGCTCGATTCCCAAGAGACCCAGTACTTC. Encoded protein: CASRTGQLDSQETQYF. The chain links TRBV11-1 to TRBJ2-5, with D perhaps TRBD1 (6 bases). V lost 6 bases, J lost 1 base, and 18 bases lay in between. This CDR3 is built from 16 residues. Per the germline V gene, CDR1 is SGHAT and CDR2 is FQDESV (reference sequence).

On this clonotype itself: Given the absence of the conserved phenylalanine or tryptophan at the CDR3 end, a read error is likely. The chain is built from TRBV12-5 and TRBJ1-5; the D is unclear. This CDR3 region has 15 residues. Germline CDR1 and CDR2: LGHNT and FRNRAP. Between the trimmed V and J ends, which lost 2 bases and 1 base, there was a span of 9 bases. CDR3: CASGLSGRSNQPQHV. Written as DNA, the CDR3 is TGTGCTAGTGGTTTGTCGGGCAGGAGCAATCAGCCCCAGCATGTT.

This clonotype appeared once. This may stem from a read error, because a much larger clone lies one nucleotide away. The gene calls are TRBV5-1 and TRBJ2-1; D perhaps matches TRBD1 (5 bases). The CDR3 contains 16 residues. Per the germline V gene, CDR1 is SGHRS and CDR2 is YFSETQ. CDR3 bases: TGCGCCAGCAGACCCCCAGGGTCACCTTCCGGCAATGAGCAGTCCTTC. Its protein is CASRPPGSPSGNEQSF.

This clonotype was counted many times. This chain uses TRBV12-3 or TRBV12-4 with TRBJ1-6; no firm D call. CDR3 size: 12 residues. Trimming shortened V by 3 bases and J by 6 bases, and 3 bases separated the two germline ends. CDR3 nucleotide sequence: TGTGCCAGCAGTTTCTTTAATTCACCCCTCCACTTT. This encodes CASSFFNSPLHF.

In this sample, this clonotype turned up many times. The chain has TRBV20-1 and TRBJ2-2, with a possible D match to TRBD2 (5 bases). The CDR3 covers 15 residues. Germline V gives CDR1 DFQATT, CDR2 SNEGSKA (reference sequence). V was shortened by 5 bases and J by 1 base, with 14 bases between the two germline ends. This CDR3 reads CSAPSGVGNTGELFF. The DNA of the CDR3 is TGCAGTGCTCCCTCCGGGGTGGGGAACACCGGGGAGCTGTTTTTT.

Turning to this clonotype: One end of the junction fails to match germline, which may point to a read error. The chain has TRBV6-1 and TRBJ1-2; D unclear. This CDR3 has 13 amino acids. Germline loops: CDR1 MNHNS, CDR2 SASEGT. This CDR3 is CARSEAGNYGYTF. The CDR3, as DNA: TGTGCCCGCAGTGAAGCAGGAAACTATGGCTACACCTTC.

Concerning this clonotype: The junction does not match germline at one end; this may be a read error. The rearrangement links TRBV4-1 to TRBJ2-3; 8 positions match TRBD2. Germline lookup yields CDR1 MGHRA and CDR2 YSYEKL. The CDR3 contains 16 residues. The CDR3 reads CASNQDPGLASDTQYF. CDR3 DNA: TGCGCCAGCAACCAAGATCCAGGACTAGCCTCAGATACGCAGTATTTT.

The V gene is TRBV11-2, the J gene TRBJ1-3; D not resolved. Germline V gene data show CDR1 as SGHAT and CDR2 as FQNNGV. The CDR3 is 15 residues long. Trimming stripped 5 bases from V and 2 bases from J, with 13 bases between. DNA of the CDR3: TGTGCCAGCAGCCTCGCGGGTTGGGCTGGAAACACCATATATTTT. Its protein is CASSLAGWAGNTIYF.

The J gene is TRBJ2-3, the V gene TRBV29-1, with 9 bases aligning to TRBD2. This CDR3 comprises 14 residues. V shed 4 bases, J shed 1 base, and the junction held 3 bases outside the gene matches. Germline CDR1 is SQVTM and CDR2 is ANQGSEA. The CDR3 nucleotides read TGCAGCGTTGTTTGGACTAGCGGCACAGATACGCAGTATTTT. Translating gives CSVVWTSGTDTQYF.

The rearrangement links TRBV2 to TRBJ2-7; D may match TRBD1 or TRBD2 (7 bases each). The V and J ends lost 5 bases and 7 bases respectively, with 18 bases between them. Germline V gene lookup returns CDR1 SNHLY and CDR2 FYNNEI. The CDR3 has 14 amino acids. CDR3 protein: CASSRDYGRGEQYF. The CDR3 DNA reads as TGTGCCAGCAGTAGGGACTACGGCAGGGGGGAGCAGTACTTC.

The chain recombines TRBV10-3 with TRBJ2-2, with 9 bases matching TRBD2. This CDR3 is built from 14 residues. CDR1 and CDR2 (germline): ENHRY, SYGVKD. Trimming took 8 bases from V and 7 from J; bases not matched to a gene: 8. CDR3 amino acids: CAIGKTSGIGELFF. DNA of the CDR3: TGTGCCATCGGGAAGACTAGCGGTATCGGGGAGCTGTTTTTT.

This clonotype was observed many times. The chain carries TRBV5-1 and TRBJ1-3, with 7 bases matching TRBD1. The CDR3 is 15 amino acids. The J segment lost 4 bases and the V segment lost 4 bases, leaving 8 bases of the junction unmatched. Germline loops: CDR1 SGHRS, CDR2 YFSETQ. CDR3 sequence: CASSLGQFDGNTIYF. DNA of the CDR3: TGCGCCAGCAGCCTGGGACAGTTTGACGGAAACACCATATATTTT. Using reference TRBV5-1 and TRBJ1-3 for the parts outside the CDR3, the full variable domain is KAGVTQTPRYLIKTRGQQVTLSCSPISGHRSVSWYQQTPGQGLQFLFEYFSETQRNKGNFPGRFSGRQFSNSRSEMNVSTLELGDSALYLCASSLGQFDGNTIYFGEGSWLTVV.

The V and J genes are TRBV25-1 and TRBJ2-1; D unresolved. V lost 10 bases and J lost 1, with 5 bases in between. The germline V gene encodes CDR1 MGHDK and CDR2 SYGVNS. This CDR3 contains 11 residues. CDR3: CATQSYNEQFF. CDR3 in DNA: TGTGCCACCCAGTCCTACAATGAGCAGTTCTTC.

In the case of this clonotype: One base away lies a much larger clone, so this may be a sequencing read error. V usage is TRBV20-1 and J usage is TRBJ2-3; 14 bases agree with TRBD2. Germline V CDR1 and CDR2: DFQATT, SNEGSKA (reference sequence). The CDR3 is made up of 18 amino acids. In nucleotides, the CDR3 is TGCAGTGCTAGCAGGGGACTAGCGGGAGTAAGGGGCACAGATGCGCAGTATTTT. Amino acids: CSASRGLAGVRGTDAQYF.

The table lists this clonotype with many counts. The V gene is TRBV6-1, the J gene TRBJ1-1; tentative D call: TRBD1 (6 bases). The CDR3 length is 13 residues. V was cut by 6 bases and J by 5 bases, with 13 bases left in between. CDR1 is MNHNS and CDR2 is SASEGT in the germline V gene. The CDR3 loop reads CASRAGALTEAFF. DNA of the CDR3: TGTGCCAGCAGGGCAGGGGCCCTTACTGAAGCTTTCTTT.

This clonotype is a singleton in its sample. The V call is TRBV12-3 or TRBV12-4, the J call TRBJ1-2; 7 nucleotides agree with TRBD1. The CDR3 loop spans 13 amino acids. V lost 4 bases to trimming and J lost 8 bases; unmatched junction nucleotides: 7. CDR3 sequence reads: CASSSTQGKGYTF. For the CDR3, the DNA is TGTGCCAGCAGTTCCACACAGGGGAAGGGCTACACCTTC.

The J gene is TRBJ1-5, the V gene TRBV3-1; D is undetermined. Germline V gives CDR1 LGHDT, CDR2 YNNKEL (reference sequence). The CDR3 runs 17 residues. Trimming stripped 1 base from V and 4 bases from J, with 17 bases between. The CDR3 sequence: CASSQGELRIFNQPQHF. The CDR3 nucleotides read TGTGCCAGCAGCCAAGGTGAACTCAGGATTTTTAATCAGCCCCAGCATTTT. The whole variable domain, filled in from reference TRBV3-1 and TRBJ1-5, reads DTAVSQTPKYLVTQMGNDKSIKCEQNLGHDTMYWYKQDSKKFLKIMFSYNNKELIINETVPNRFSPKSPDKAHLNLHINSLELGDSAVYFCASSQGELRIFNQPQHFGDGTRLSIL.

This sequence joins TRBV9 and TRBJ2-1; 7 nucleotides agree with TRBD2. The CDR3 loop spans 14 amino acids. V gave up 4 bases and J gave up 2 bases; unmatched junction bases: 3. CDR1 and CDR2 from the germline V gene are SGDLS and YYNGEE. In DNA, the CDR3 is TGTGCCAGCAGCACCGGGGGGACCTACAATGAGCAGTTCTTC. It translates to CASSTGGTYNEQFF.